Listed here are 10 T cell receptor beta chains from one sample, sequenced in a study of blood T cells in healthy people across ages. A sample-barcoded 5' primer and a J-beta primer mix were used in a second PCR of roughly 6 to 11 cycles. TCRdb independently ran MiXCR on the 5' RACE reads; one entry per CDR3 protein. The sample lists fewer than 2,000,000 distinct CDR3 sequences, about 39% occurring once. The sequencing sample was made of blood. These receptors all come from a human donor in good health.

The gene calls are TRBV7-9 and TRBJ1-2; 12 bases match TRBD1. The CDR3 has 17 amino acids. Germline CDR1 SEHNR, CDR2 FQNEAQ (reference sequence). Trimming removed 6 bases from V and 3 bases from J; junction bases left unmatched: 11. The CDR3 nucleotides read TGTGCCAGCAGAACGAGCATTGGGACAGGGGGCGACTATGGCTACACCTTC. Its protein is CASRTSIGTGGDYGYTF.

This clonotype was detected once. The CDR3 loop is CATSDMPGQHNEQFF. For the CDR3, the DNA is TGTGCCACCAGTGATATGCCGGGACAGCACAATGAGCAGTTCTTC. The chain carries TRBV24-1 and TRBJ2-1; 7 positions match TRBD1. The V gene end was trimmed by 3 bases and the J gene end by 5 bases; junction bases not matched to a gene: 6. The CDR3 runs to 15 residues. Germline V gives CDR1 KGHDR, CDR2 SFDVKD.

V and J are TRBV2 and TRBJ1-2, with 9 bases matching TRBD1. CDR1 is SNHLY, CDR2 FYNNEI, per germline. The CDR3 totals 13 residues. After removal of 7 bases from V and 4 bases from J, the junction contained 4 bases not matched to a gene. CDR3 coding DNA: TGTGCCAGCACAGGACAGGGGAGCTATGGCTACACCTTC. Protein product: CASTGQGSYGYTF.

The chain recombines TRBV7-2 with TRBJ2-7; 7 nucleotides match TRBD1. Unmatched junction bases numbered 3, after V lost 1 base and J lost 0 bases. This CDR3 comprises 15 residues. The germline V gene has CDR1 SGHTA and CDR2 FQGNSA. The CDR3 nucleotides are TGTGCCAGCAGCTTAGACCGGGACAGCTCCTACGAGCAGTACTTC. It is translated as CASSLDRDSSYEQYF. The variable domain in full, completed from reference TRBV7-2 and TRBJ2-7, reads GAGVSQSPSNKVTEKGKDVELRCDPISGHTALYWYRQSLGQGLEFLIYFQGNSAPDKSGLPSDRFSAERTGGSVSTLTIQRTQQEDSAVYLCASSLDRDSSYEQYFGPGTRLTVT.

The CDR3 loop is CATSRGGREGRTEAFF. The CDR3, as DNA: TGTGCCACCAGCAGAGGGGGGCGGGAAGGGCGCACTGAAGCTTTCTTT. The gene calls are TRBV15 and TRBJ1-1, with a tentative D call TRBD1 (6 bases). This CDR3 is 16 amino acids long. Trimming pared 1 base from V and 4 bases from J, leaving 16 bases between. From germline, CDR1 is LNHNV and CDR2 YYDKDF (reference sequence).

The chain recombines TRBV6-6 with TRBJ2-1, with D perhaps TRBD1 (5 bases). Germline CDR1 and CDR2: MNHNY and SVGAGI (reference sequence). Between the trimmed V and J ends, which lost 6 bases and 8 bases, there was a span of 14 bases. The CDR3 spans 13 residues. As DNA, the CDR3 is TGTGCCAGCAGCTCCCTCAGACAGTATGAGCAGTTCTTC. It specifies CASSSLRQYEQFF.

This clonotype has just a few counts. The chain carries TRBV25-1 and TRBJ1-1; 7 bases are a match to TRBD1. The CDR3 runs 14 residues. Per germline, CDR1 MGHDK and CDR2 SYGVNS. V was pared by 4 bases and J by 1 base, with 3 bases of the junction left unmatched. The CDR3: CASSGGTENTEAFF. CDR3 coding DNA: TGTGCCAGCAGTGGGGGGACAGAGAACACTGAAGCTTTCTTT.

This clonotype was counted a few times. V usage is TRBV6-5 and J usage is TRBJ1-2; D is undetermined. V was clipped by 6 bases and J by 1 base, with 15 bases between them. The CDR3 covers 15 residues. The germline gives CDR1 MNHEY, CDR2 SVGAGI. CDR3 in amino acids: CASSPGSEVNYGYTF. The DNA of the CDR3 is TGTGCCAGCAGCCCCGGGTCTGAAGTTAACTATGGCTACACCTTC.

V and J are TRBV20-1 and TRBJ2-1; TRBD1 might be the D (6 bases). The germline V and J ends were trimmed by 4 bases and 3 bases, with 10 bases remaining between them. In germline, CDR1 is DFQATT, CDR2 SNEGSKA (reference sequence). CDR3 length: 13 amino acids. CDR3 sequence (DNA): TGCAGTGCTATTCAGACAGGCTACAATGAGCAGTTCTTC. Amino acids: CSAIQTGYNEQFF.

The chain combines TRBV20-1 with TRBJ2-5, with a possible D match to TRBD1 (5 bases). Trimming removed 3 bases from V and 0 bases from J, with 11 bases in between. The CDR3 totals 14 residues. Germline V lookup: CDR1 DFQATT, CDR2 SNEGSKA (reference sequence). The CDR3 region is CSASCTGYQETQYF. In DNA, the CDR3 is TGCAGTGCTAGTTGTACAGGATACCAAGAGACCCAGTACTTC.